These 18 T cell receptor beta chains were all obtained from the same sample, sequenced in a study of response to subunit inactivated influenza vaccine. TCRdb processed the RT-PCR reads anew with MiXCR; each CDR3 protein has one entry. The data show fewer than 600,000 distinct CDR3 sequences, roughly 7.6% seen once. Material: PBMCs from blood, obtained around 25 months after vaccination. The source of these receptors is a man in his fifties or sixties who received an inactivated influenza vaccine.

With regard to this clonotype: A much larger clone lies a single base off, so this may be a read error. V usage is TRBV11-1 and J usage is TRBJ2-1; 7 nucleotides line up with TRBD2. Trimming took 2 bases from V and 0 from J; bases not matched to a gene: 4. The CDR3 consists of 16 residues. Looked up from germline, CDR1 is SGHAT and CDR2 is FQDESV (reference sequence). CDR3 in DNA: TGTGCCAGCAGCTTATCCAGCGGGGTCTCCTACAATGAGCAGTTCTTC. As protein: CASSLSSGVSYNEQFF.

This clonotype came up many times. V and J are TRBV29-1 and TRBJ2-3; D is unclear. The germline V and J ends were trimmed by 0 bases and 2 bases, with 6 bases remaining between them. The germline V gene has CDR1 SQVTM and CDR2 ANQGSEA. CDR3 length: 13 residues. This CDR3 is CSVEDSDTDTQYF. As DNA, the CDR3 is TGCAGCGTTGAAGATTCCGACACAGATACGCAGTATTTT.

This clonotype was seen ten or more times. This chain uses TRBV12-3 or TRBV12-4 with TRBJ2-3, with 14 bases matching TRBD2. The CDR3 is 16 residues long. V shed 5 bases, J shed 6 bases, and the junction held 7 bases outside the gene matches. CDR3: CASSPGLAGVGDTQYF. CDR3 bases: TGTGCCAGCAGTCCGGGACTAGCGGGAGTCGGGGATACGCAGTATTTT.

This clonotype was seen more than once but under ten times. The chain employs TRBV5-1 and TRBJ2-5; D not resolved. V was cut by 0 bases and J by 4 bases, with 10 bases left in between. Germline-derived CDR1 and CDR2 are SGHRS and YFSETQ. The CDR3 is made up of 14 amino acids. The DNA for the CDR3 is TGCGCCAGCAGCTTGGCAGTCCAGTTAGAGACCCAGTACTTC. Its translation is CASSLAVQLETQYF.

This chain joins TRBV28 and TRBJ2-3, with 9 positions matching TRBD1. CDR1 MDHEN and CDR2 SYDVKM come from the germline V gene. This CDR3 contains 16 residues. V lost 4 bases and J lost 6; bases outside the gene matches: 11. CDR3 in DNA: TGTGCCAGCAGTTCGTACAGGGGGCGGGGGATCGATACGCAGTATTTT. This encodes CASSSYRGRGIDTQYF.

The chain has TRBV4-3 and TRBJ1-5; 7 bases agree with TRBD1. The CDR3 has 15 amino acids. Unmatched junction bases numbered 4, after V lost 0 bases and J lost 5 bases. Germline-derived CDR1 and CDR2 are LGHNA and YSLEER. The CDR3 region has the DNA TGCGCCAGCAGCCAAGAGGGACAGCCGGATCAGCCCCAGCATTTT. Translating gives CASSQEGQPDQPQHF.

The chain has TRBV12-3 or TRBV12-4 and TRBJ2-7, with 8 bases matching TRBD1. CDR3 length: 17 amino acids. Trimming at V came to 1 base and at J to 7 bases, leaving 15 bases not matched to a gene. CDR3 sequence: CASSLVEWGTGRFEQYF. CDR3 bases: TGTGCCAGCAGTTTAGTGGAGTGGGGGACAGGACGGTTTGAGCAGTACTTC.

The CDR3 DNA reads as TGCAGTGCAATCCGACAGTCCTACGAGCAGTACTTC. It is translated as CSAIRQSYEQYF. The rearrangement links TRBV20-1 to TRBJ2-7; D may be TRBD1 (5 bases). Germline values: CDR1 DFQATT, CDR2 SNEGSKA (reference sequence). This CDR3 has 12 residues. With 6 bases removed from V and 1 base from J, the gap between germline ends came to 10 bases.

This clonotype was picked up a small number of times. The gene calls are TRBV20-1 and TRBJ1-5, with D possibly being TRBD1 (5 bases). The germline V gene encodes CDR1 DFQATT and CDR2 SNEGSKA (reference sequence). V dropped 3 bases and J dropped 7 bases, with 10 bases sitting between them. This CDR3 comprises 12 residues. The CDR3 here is CSARLQGQPQHF. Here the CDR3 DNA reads TGCAGTGCTAGGCTCCAGGGACAGCCCCAGCATTTT.

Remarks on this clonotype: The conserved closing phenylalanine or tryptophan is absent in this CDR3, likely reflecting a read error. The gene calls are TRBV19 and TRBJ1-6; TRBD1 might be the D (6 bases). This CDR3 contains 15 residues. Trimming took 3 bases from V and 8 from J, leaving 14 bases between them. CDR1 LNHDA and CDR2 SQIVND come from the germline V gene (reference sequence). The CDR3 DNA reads TGTGCCAGTAGTATCTTTGGGGGCGCCGATTCACCCCTCCACCTT. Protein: CASSIFGGADSPLHL.

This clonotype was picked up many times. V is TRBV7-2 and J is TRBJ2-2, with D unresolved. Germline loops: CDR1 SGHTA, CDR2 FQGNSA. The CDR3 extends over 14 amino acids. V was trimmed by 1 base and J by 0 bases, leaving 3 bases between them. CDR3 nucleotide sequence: TGTGCCAGCAGCTTAGTGTCGAACACCGGGGAGCTGTTTTTT. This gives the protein CASSLVSNTGELFF.

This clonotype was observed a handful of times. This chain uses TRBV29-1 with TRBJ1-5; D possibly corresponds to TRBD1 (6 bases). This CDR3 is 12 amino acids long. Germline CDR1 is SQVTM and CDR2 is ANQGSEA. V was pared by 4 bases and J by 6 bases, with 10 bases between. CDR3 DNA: TGCAGCGTTGGAATGACAGGTCAGCCCCAGCATTTT. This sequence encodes CSVGMTGQPQHF.

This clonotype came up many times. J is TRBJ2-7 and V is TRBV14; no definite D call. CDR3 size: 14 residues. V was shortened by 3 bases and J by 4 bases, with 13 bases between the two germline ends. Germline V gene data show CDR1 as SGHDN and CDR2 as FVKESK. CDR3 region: CASSHTLGLYEQYF. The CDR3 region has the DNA TGTGCCAGCAGCCATACCCTGGGGTTGTACGAGCAGTACTTC.

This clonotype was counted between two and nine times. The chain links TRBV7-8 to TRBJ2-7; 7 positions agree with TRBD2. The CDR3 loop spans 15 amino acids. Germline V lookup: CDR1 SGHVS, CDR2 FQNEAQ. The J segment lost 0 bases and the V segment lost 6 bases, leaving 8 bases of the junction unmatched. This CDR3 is CASSRSPSGSYEQYF. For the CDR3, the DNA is TGTGCCAGCAGTCGGAGCCCTAGCGGCTCCTACGAGCAGTACTTC.

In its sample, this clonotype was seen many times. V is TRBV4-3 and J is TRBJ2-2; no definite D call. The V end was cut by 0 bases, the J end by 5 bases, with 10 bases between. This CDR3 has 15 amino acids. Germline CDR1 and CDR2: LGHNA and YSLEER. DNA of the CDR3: TGCGCCAGCAGCCAAGATGGAGCCACGACCGGGGAGCTGTTTTTT. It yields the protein CASSQDGATTGELFF.

The CDR3 spells CASSPPPLAESTDTQYF. The DNA for the CDR3 is TGTGCCAGCAGCCCCCCCCCACTAGCGGAAAGCACAGATACGCAGTATTTT. This chain links TRBV7-9 with TRBJ2-3; 8 positions match TRBD2. The CDR3 totals 17 residues. CDR1 SEHNR and CDR2 FQNEAQ come from the germline V gene (reference sequence). The V gene end was trimmed by 5 bases and the J gene end by 0 bases; junction bases not matched to a gene: 10.

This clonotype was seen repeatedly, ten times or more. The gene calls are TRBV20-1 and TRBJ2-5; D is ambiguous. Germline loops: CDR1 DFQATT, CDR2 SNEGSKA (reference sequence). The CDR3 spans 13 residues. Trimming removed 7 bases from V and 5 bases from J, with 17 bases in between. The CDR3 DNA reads TGCAGTGTTCTGTACAGTGGCGACGAGACCCAGTACTTC. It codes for CSVLYSGDETQYF.

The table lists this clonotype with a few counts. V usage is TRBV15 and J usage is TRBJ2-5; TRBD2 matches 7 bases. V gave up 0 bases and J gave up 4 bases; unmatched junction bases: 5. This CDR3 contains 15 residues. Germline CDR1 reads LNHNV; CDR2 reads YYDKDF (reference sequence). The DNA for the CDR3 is TGTGCCACCAGCAGAGATTCAGGGAGGGGAGAGACCCAGTACTTC. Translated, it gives CATSRDSGRGETQYF.